This TCR beta chain was recovered during a study of regulatory T cells in long-lasting Graves disease. According to the study, TCR beta libraries were built with iRepertoire HTBI primers and CDR3-region Arm-PCR. TCRdb called the multiplex PCR reads again in MiXCR, with one record for every CDR3 protein. The sample includes around 460,000 distinct CDR3 sequences, under 25% of them seen just once. CDR1 LNHNV and CDR2 YYDKDF come from the germline V gene (reference sequence). This CDR3 comprises 16 residues. Trimming took 6 bases from V and 0 from J, leaving 14 bases between them. Noted time point: persistent/refractory GD, antithyroid drugs over 5 years with positive TRAb. PBMC-derived RNA was used for the TCR library.

The J gene is TRBJ1-4, the V gene TRBV15, with unresolved D. This TCR was recovered from a female donor with Graves disease. Sequences were derived from peripheral blood mononuclear cells (PBMCs), sampled when the disease was refractory, from a patient treated with antithyroid drugs. The CDR3, as DNA: TGTGCCACCAGTCTGTACGGGTCTGCAACTAATGAAAAACTGTTTTTT. Its protein is CATSLYGSATNEKLFF.